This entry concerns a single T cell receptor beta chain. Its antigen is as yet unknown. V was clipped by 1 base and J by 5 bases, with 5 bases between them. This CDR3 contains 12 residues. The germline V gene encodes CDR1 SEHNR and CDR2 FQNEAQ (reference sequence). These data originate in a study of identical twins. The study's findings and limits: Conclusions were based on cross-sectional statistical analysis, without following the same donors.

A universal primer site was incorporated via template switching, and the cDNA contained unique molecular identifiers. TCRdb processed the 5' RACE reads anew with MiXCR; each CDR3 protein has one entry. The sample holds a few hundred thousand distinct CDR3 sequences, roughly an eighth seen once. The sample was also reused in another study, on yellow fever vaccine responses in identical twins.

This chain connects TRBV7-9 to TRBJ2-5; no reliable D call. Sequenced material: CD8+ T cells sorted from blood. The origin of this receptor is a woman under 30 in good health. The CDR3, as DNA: TGTGCCAGCAGCTTAGGGATGGAGACCCAGTACTTC. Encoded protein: CASSLGMETQYF.